One and the same sample provided the 28 T cell receptor beta chains below, sequenced in a study of vaccination effects on CD4 cells after COVID-19. Data came from immunoSEQ multiplex PCR; TCRdb stores just in-frame clones and leaves some out. The table has roughly 73,000 clones, more than 65% seen once; the top ten hold 5%. Viral peptide pools were used in the ViraFEST assay to expand antigen-specific CD4+ T cells, and sequencing came afterward. Isolation of CD4+ T cells took place after less than 12 days of culture. A PCR test confirmed that the person had SARS-CoV-2 infection between March and December 2020. Their antigen targets remain unknown. The sequencing used CD4+ T cells from PBMCs cultured with HIV peptides, collected before COVID-19 vaccination. Subset described: HIV-1 Nef peptide pool negative control/reference culture. The receptors originated from a human donor who had a prior SARS-CoV-2 infection.

V and J are TRBV11-3 and TRBJ2-1, with 12 bases lining up with TRBD2. The CDR3 has 16 amino acids. J was trimmed by 6 bases and V by 5 bases; bases with no gene match: 8. The germline gives CDR1 SGHNT, CDR2 YENEEA. The CDR3 region is CASSPRTSGIGNEQFF. For the CDR3, the DNA is TGTGCCAGCAGCCCTCGGACTAGCGGGATTGGCAATGAGCAGTTCTTC. Supplemented by reference TRBV11-3 and TRBJ2-1, the full variable domain reads EAGVVQSPRYKIIEKKQPVAFWCNPISGHNTLYWYLQNLGQGPELLIRYENEEAVDDSQLPKDRFSAERLKGVDSTLKIQPAELGDSAVYLCASSPRTSGIGNEQFFGPGTRLTVL.

V usage is TRBV5-5 and J usage is TRBJ1-1, with D possibly matching TRBD1 (5 bases). CDR3 size: 16 residues. Trimming took off 2 bases at V and 5 bases at J, with 19 bases between the two ends. Germline CDR1 reads SGHKS; CDR2 reads YYEKEE (reference sequence). The CDR3 region is CASSFSLLQGRTEAFF. CDR3 nucleotide sequence: TGTGCCAGCAGCTTTTCACTCCTGCAGGGAAGAACTGAAGCTTTCTTT.

The V and J genes are TRBV4-2 and TRBJ2-6; D unresolved. V lost 0 bases and J lost 0, with 15 bases in between. Germline V gives CDR1 LGHNA, CDR2 YNFKEQ. CDR3 length equals 19 residues. CDR3 nucleotides: TGTGCCAGCAGCCAAGATCTGAGGCAGAGATTCTCTGGGGCCAACGTCCTGACTTTC. Its protein is CASSQDLRQRFSGANVLTF.

CDR3 sequence (DNA): TGTGCCAGCAAAAGTGACAGTGCCTACGAGCAGTACTTC. It codes for CASKSDSAYEQYF. The chain is built from TRBV2 and TRBJ2-7, with D perhaps TRBD1 (5 bases). The CDR3 is made up of 13 amino acids. The germline CDR1 and CDR2 sequences are SNHLY and FYNNEI. Trimming removed 7 bases at V and 2 bases at J, with 12 bases between.

The chain joins TRBV7-2 to TRBJ1-1; no clear D. The V end was cut by 0 bases, the J end by 11 bases, with 10 bases between. Germline V gene lookup returns CDR1 SGHTA and CDR2 FQGNSA. The CDR3 spans 12 residues. CDR3 nucleotides: TGTGCCAGCAGCTTAGCTTGGGGTGGGGCTTTCTTT. Encoded protein: CASSLAWGGAFF.

The chain links TRBV18 to TRBJ1-3; no clear D gene. The CDR3 extends over 17 amino acids. Per germline, CDR1 KGHSH and CDR2 LQKENI. V was trimmed by 4 bases and J by 1 base, leaving 17 bases between them. CDR3 coding DNA: TGTGCCAGCTCACAATCTGTACTTGGCCCATCTGGAAACACCATATATTTT. Translating it yields CASSQSVLGPSGNTIYF.

The chain links TRBV5-1 to TRBJ2-1; 10 bases are a match to TRBD2. The germline V gene has CDR1 SGHRS and CDR2 YFSETQ. Unmatched junction bases numbered 8, after V lost 1 base and J lost 10 bases. The CDR3 spans 15 residues. The CDR3 region is CASSLRAAGGREQFF. DNA of the CDR3: TGCGCCAGCAGCTTGAGGGCAGCGGGGGGGCGAGAGCAGTTCTTC. Drawing the rest from reference TRBV5-1 and TRBJ2-1, the complete variable domain is KAGVTQTPRYLIKTRGQQVTLSCSPISGHRSVSWYQQTPGQGLQFLFEYFSETQRNKGNFPGRFSGRQFSNSRSEMNVSTLELGDSALYLCASSLRAAGGREQFFGPGTRLTVL.

Only a few counts were recorded for this clone. The chain employs TRBV6-5 and TRBJ1-1; 11 bases fit TRBD1. Germline V lookup: CDR1 MNHEY, CDR2 SVGAGI. V shed 4 bases and J 11 bases; nucleotides not matched to a gene: 12. This CDR3 comprises 15 residues. This chain's CDR3 is CASSSLDRGLQMAFF. The CDR3, as DNA: TGTGCCAGCAGTTCCCTGGACAGGGGGCTTCAAATGGCTTTCTTT.

The rearrangement uses TRBV5-1 and TRBJ2-1; maybe TRBD2 (6 bases). The length of the CDR3 is 15 residues. V shed 6 bases and J shed 2 bases, with 15 bases lying between them. CDR1 is SGHRS and CDR2 is YFSETQ in the germline V gene. CDR3 DNA sequence: TGCGCCAGCATACTGGATGGCGGGGCCTACAATGAGCAGTTCTTC. Amino acid sequence: CASILDGGAYNEQFF.

J is TRBJ2-3 and V is TRBV7-3; the D gene is possibly TRBD2 (6 bases). Trimming took off 2 bases at V and 2 bases at J, with 11 bases between the two ends. The CDR3 length is 15 residues. Germline V lookup: CDR1 SGHTA, CDR2 FQGTGA. The CDR3 loop reads CASSLLGLYTDTQYF. CDR3 in DNA: TGTGCCAGCAGCTTACTGGGACTCTACACAGATACGCAGTATTTT.

CDR3 protein: CASSQDRGPLNQPQHF. In nucleotides, the CDR3 is TGCGCCAGCAGCCAAGATAGGGGCCCACTAAATCAGCCCCAGCATTTT. The chain is built from TRBV4-1 and TRBJ1-5; D might be TRBD1 (5 bases). Per germline, CDR1 MGHRA and CDR2 YSYEKL. The CDR3 totals 16 residues. V lost 0 bases, J lost 4 bases, and 13 bases lay in between.

The genes are TRBV6-5 and TRBJ1-4; tentatively, D is TRBD1 (5 bases). CDR3 length equals 14 residues. Germline V CDR1 and CDR2: MNHEY, SVGAGI. Trimming left V 6 bases short and J 0 bases short, with 8 bases between. For the CDR3, the DNA is TGTGCCAGCAGCACAGGCGCAACTAATGAAAAACTGTTTTTT. Its protein product is CASSTGATNEKLFF.

This rearrangement joins TRBV6-2 or TRBV6-3 to TRBJ1-2; no reliable D call. Germline assignment: CDR1 MNHEY and CDR2 SVGEGT. This CDR3 is built from 13 residues. V dropped 0 bases and J dropped 8 bases, with 10 bases sitting between them. The CDR3 DNA is TGTGCCAGCAGTTACTCTCTCACCCGCGGCTACACCTTC. Protein sequence: CASSYSLTRGYTF.

The rearrangement uses TRBV5-4 and TRBJ1-2; weak D call: TRBD1 (6 bases). The CDR3 loop spans 13 amino acids. Per germline, CDR1 SGHNT and CDR2 YYREEE (reference sequence). V was cut by 4 bases and J by 4 bases, with 11 bases left in between. The chain's CDR3 is CASSGETGYGYTF. CDR3 bases: TGTGCCAGCAGCGGCGAGACAGGCTATGGCTACACCTTC.

The chain joins TRBV11-2 to TRBJ2-3; perhaps TRBD2 as D (5 bases). Looked up from germline, CDR1 is SGHAT and CDR2 is FQNNGV. With 3 bases removed from V and 0 bases from J, the gap between germline ends came to 10 bases. The CDR3 loop spans 15 amino acids. CDR3 sequence: CASSFVGDSTDTQYF. In DNA, the CDR3 is TGTGCCAGCAGCTTCGTCGGGGATAGCACAGATACGCAGTATTTT.

The gene calls are TRBV3-1 (or the pseudogene TRBV3-2) and TRBJ2-7; D might be TRBD2 (6 bases). The CDR3 consists of 14 residues. Per the germline V gene, CDR1 is LGHDT and CDR2 is YNNKEL (reference sequence). The V and J ends lost 5 bases and 5 bases respectively, with 16 bases between them. For the CDR3, the DNA is TGTGCCAGCAGCGGCTCGTGGAGGGTCCACGAGCAGTACTTC. Amino acids: CASSGSWRVHEQYF.

The chain is built from TRBV3-1 (or the pseudogene TRBV3-2) and TRBJ2-2; 9 nucleotides align to TRBD1. This CDR3 comprises 14 residues. J gave up 6 bases and V 3 bases, and 2 bases lay outside the gene matches. CDR1 is LGHDT and CDR2 is YNNKEL in the germline V gene (reference sequence). The CDR3 spells CASSQRTGAGELFF. The CDR3 DNA sequence: TGTGCCAGCAGCCAGAGGACAGGGGCCGGGGAGCTGTTTTTT.

The V call is TRBV7-3, the J call TRBJ1-1; 12 bases match TRBD1. Germline V gene data show CDR1 as SGHTA and CDR2 as FQGTGA. The CDR3 runs to 14 residues. Trimming took 5 bases from V and 11 from J; bases not matched to a gene: 9. This CDR3 reads CASSPNTGQGAAFF. The CDR3 DNA reads as TGTGCCAGCAGCCCCAACACGGGACAGGGGGCCGCTTTCTTT.

The CDR3 region has the DNA TGTGCCAGCAGCTTATGGACTAGCGGAGACGAGGGGCAGTTCTTC. It specifies CASSLWTSGDEGQFF. The chain combines TRBV11-2 with TRBJ2-1, with 10 bases that match TRBD2. The CDR3 is 15 amino acids. With V trimmed by 2 bases and J by 12 bases, 10 bases remained unmatched. CDR1 is SGHAT, CDR2 FQNNGV, per germline.

The chain carries TRBV29-1 and TRBJ2-7; 9 positions agree with TRBD2. The CDR3 extends over 16 amino acids. Germline CDR1 reads SQVTM; CDR2 reads ANQGSEA. V lost 1 base to trimming and J lost 2 bases; unmatched junction nucleotides: 9. This CDR3 is CSVEASGLATPYEQYF. CDR3 coding DNA: TGCAGCGTTGAAGCCTCGGGACTAGCAACCCCCTACGAGCAGTACTTC.

The J gene is TRBJ2-1, the V gene TRBV11-3, with 11 positions matching TRBD2. Germline V gene data show CDR1 as SGHNT and CDR2 as YENEEA. This CDR3 spans 16 amino acids. Unmatched junction bases numbered 5, after V lost 4 bases and J lost 3 bases. Here the CDR3 DNA reads TGTGCCAGCAGCTCCGGGACTAGCGGACTCTACAATGAGCAGTTCTTC. It specifies CASSSGTSGLYNEQFF.

The sample holds one count of this clone. The rearrangement links TRBV5-1 to TRBJ2-7; perhaps TRBD2 as D (5 bases). Germline V gene data show CDR1 as SGHRS and CDR2 as YFSETQ. Trimming cost V 0 bases and J 2 bases, with 12 bases left between them. The CDR3 consists of 15 residues. For the CDR3, the DNA is TGCGCCAGCAGCTTGGACAGAGCCGGGACCTACGAGCAGTACTTC. Amino acids: CASSLDRAGTYEQYF. The variable domain in full, completed from reference TRBV5-1 and TRBJ2-7, reads KAGVTQTPRYLIKTRGQQVTLSCSPISGHRSVSWYQQTPGQGLQFLFEYFSETQRNKGNFPGRFSGRQFSNSRSEMNVSTLELGDSALYLCASSLDRAGTYEQYFGPGTRLTVT.

This clone was seen more than once but under ten times. This sequence joins TRBV7-2 and TRBJ1-1; tentatively, D is TRBD1 (6 bases). Trimming left V 5 bases short and J 10 bases short, with 20 bases between. Germline CDR1 is SGHTA and CDR2 is FQGNSA. The CDR3 runs to 14 residues. CDR3: CASSPTGANTGAFF. Written as DNA, the CDR3 is TGTGCCAGCAGCCCAACGGGGGCGAATACGGGAGCTTTCTTT.

This chain joins TRBV30 and TRBJ1-2; maybe TRBD1 (5 bases). The length of the CDR3 is 13 residues. The germline V gene encodes CDR1 GTSNPN and CDR2 SVGIG (reference sequence). Trimming removed 1 base from V and 2 bases from J, with 8 bases in between. The CDR3 spells CAWSGDGNYGYTF. In nucleotides, the CDR3 is TGTGCCTGGAGTGGGGACGGAAACTATGGCTACACCTTC.

The chain joins TRBV5-1 to TRBJ2-7; TRBD2 is a possible D gene (6 bases). The CDR3 contains 12 residues. Trimming removed 6 bases at V and 5 bases at J, with 12 bases between. CDR1 is SGHRS, CDR2 YFSETQ, per germline. The CDR3 loop is CASNLADDEQYF. In DNA, the CDR3 is TGCGCCAGCAACTTAGCGGATGACGAGCAGTACTTC.

The rearrangement joins TRBV11-2 to TRBJ2-7, with 8 positions matching TRBD2. This CDR3 contains 15 residues. The V gene end was trimmed by 2 bases and the J gene end by 4 bases; junction bases not matched to a gene: 7. CDR1 is SGHAT and CDR2 is FQNNGV in the germline V gene. The CDR3 sequence: CASSLRLAGFYEQYF. The DNA for the CDR3 is TGTGCCAGCAGCTTACGGCTAGCGGGTTTTTACGAGCAGTACTTC.

This clone was recorded only once. The genes are TRBV18 and TRBJ2-4; the D is unclear. There are 13 residues in the CDR3. Germline V lookup: CDR1 KGHSH, CDR2 LQKENI. The ends were cut back, 4 bases at V and 9 bases at J, with 13 bases in the middle. CDR3 sequence (DNA): TGTGCCAGCTCACTGGAAGGATTGGGCATTCAGTACTTC. Translating gives CASSLEGLGIQYF.

The J gene is TRBJ2-1, the V gene TRBV10-3; 8 bases match TRBD2. With V trimmed by 0 bases and J by 6 bases, 10 bases remained unmatched. Germline values: CDR1 ENHRY, CDR2 SYGVKD. The CDR3 is 17 amino acids. This chain's CDR3 is CAISESYRREAANEQFF. The CDR3 DNA is TGTGCCATCAGTGAGTCGTATCGGCGGGAGGCGGCCAATGAGCAGTTCTTC.